This entry concerns a single T cell receptor beta chain. This sample was taken from a study of cytomegalovirus exposure and HLA in healthy donors. Trimming shortened V by 1 base and J by 8 bases, and 19 bases separated the two germline ends. The CDR3 sequence is 16 residues long. The germline V gene encodes CDR1 SGHDT and CDR2 YYEEEE. Researchers ran the PCR with 60 Vbeta and 13 Jbeta primers. Clones were sequenced by immunoSEQ multiplex PCR, and TCRdb holds only the in-frame ones, with some missing. The data contain about 90,000 clones, 84% of them singletons. The clonotype comes from a man aged 18-30 years in good health and CMV-seronegative. The chain carries TRBV5-6 and TRBJ2-1, with D perhaps TRBD2 (5 bases). Sequenced sample: PBMCs. CDR3 in amino acids: CASSLPFGKNWDEQFF. The CDR3 nucleotides read TGTGCCAGCAGCTTGCCCTTCGGGAAGAACTGGGATGAGCAGTTCTTC.